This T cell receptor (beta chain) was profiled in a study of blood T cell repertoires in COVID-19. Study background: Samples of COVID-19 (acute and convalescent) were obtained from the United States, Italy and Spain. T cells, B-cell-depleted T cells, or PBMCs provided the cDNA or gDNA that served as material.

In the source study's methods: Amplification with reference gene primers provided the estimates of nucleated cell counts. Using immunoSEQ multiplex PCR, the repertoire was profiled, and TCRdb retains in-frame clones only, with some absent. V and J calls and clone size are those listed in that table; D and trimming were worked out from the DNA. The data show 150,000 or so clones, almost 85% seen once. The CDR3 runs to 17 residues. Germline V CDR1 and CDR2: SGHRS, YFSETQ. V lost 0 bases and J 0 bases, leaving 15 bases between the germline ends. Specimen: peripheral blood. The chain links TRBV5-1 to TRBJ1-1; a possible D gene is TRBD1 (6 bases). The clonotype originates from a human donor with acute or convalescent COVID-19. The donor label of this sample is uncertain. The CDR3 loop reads CASSLAGSTGMNTEAFF. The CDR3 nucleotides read TGCGCCAGCAGCTTGGCCGGTTCTACAGGGATGAACACTGAAGCTTTCTTT.